This TCR beta chain was obtained from a study of T-cell reconstitution after alpha-beta-depleted transplantation in children. Unique molecular identifiers were incorporated when the TCRbeta library was constructed. TCRdb recomputed calls from the PCR reads with MiXCR, one row per CDR3 protein. The table lists roughly 500,000 distinct CDR3 sequences, around 18% of them singletons. This clonotype was observed a handful of times. The sequence came from a human donor who donated a stem cell graft to a child with acute lymphoblastic leukemia. The starting material was PBMCs from the stem cell graft donor, obtained from the stem cell graft.

In nucleotides, the CDR3 is TGTGCCAGTAAAGGAACAGGGGGTTGGAACACTGAAGCTTTCTTT. This gives the protein CASKGTGGWNTEAFF. The chain joins TRBV19 to TRBJ1-1, with 8 positions matching TRBD1. Losses at the gene ends were 7 bases for V and 1 base for J; bases not matched to a gene: 8. Germline V gene sequence: CDR1 LNHDA, CDR2 SQIVND (reference sequence). This CDR3 spans 15 amino acids.